These 20 T cell receptor beta chains were sequenced from one sample in a study of blood T cell repertoires in COVID-19. TCRdb's table, derived via immunoSEQ multiplex PCR, lists solely in-frame clones and lacks some. The repertoire holds some 700,000 clones, with around 89% as singletons. Specimen: peripheral blood. The receptors originated from a woman between 18 and 29 years old with acute or convalescent COVID-19.

The rearrangement links TRBV11-2 to TRBJ1-1; D is undetermined. The CDR3 extends over 14 amino acids. Germline loops: CDR1 SGHAT, CDR2 FQNNGV. V was cut by 1 base and J by 4 bases, with 10 bases left in between. The CDR3 nucleotides are TGTGCCAGCAGCTTAGTGTTCCCCTCCACTGAAGCTTTCTTT. Amino acids: CASSLVFPSTEAFF.

The chain joins TRBV9 to TRBJ2-2; unclear D gene. Germline CDR1 is SGDLS and CDR2 is YYNGEE. V shed 2 bases and J shed 6 bases, with 11 bases lying between them. The CDR3 has 14 residues. The CDR3 sequence is CASSVPDSSGELFF. CDR3 nucleotides: TGTGCCAGCAGCGTTCCTGACTCCTCCGGGGAGCTGTTTTTT.

The chain joins TRBV21-1 to TRBJ2-1; the table's D call, TRBD1, has no DNA check behind it. TRBV21-1 is shown as a pseudogene. The CDR3 length is 14 residues. The CDR3 DNA is TGTGCCAGCAGACGGGACAGGGGAGTAGGTGAGCAGTTCTTC. This translates into CASRRDRGVGEQFF.

This sequence joins TRBV15 and TRBJ2-3, with a tentative D call TRBD2 (7 bases). This CDR3 is 18 amino acids long. The V end lost 4 bases, the J end lost 2 bases, and 22 bases lay between the germline ends. In germline, CDR1 is LNHNV, CDR2 YYDKDF (reference sequence). CDR3 amino acids: CATSTPGGGETFTDTQYF. The DNA of the CDR3 is TGTGCCACCAGCACGCCAGGCGGGGGCGAGACTTTCACAGATACGCAGTATTTT.

This clone was seen just once. The chain carries TRBV6-1 and TRBJ2-5, with D tentatively TRBD1 (5 bases). The germline gives CDR1 MNHNS, CDR2 SASEGT. CDR3 length: 15 amino acids. With 3 bases removed from V and 1 base from J, the gap between germline ends came to 12 bases. CDR3 residues: CASSDPRASQETQYF. The CDR3 region has the DNA TGTGCCAGCAGTGATCCCAGGGCTTCCCAAGAGACCCAGTACTTC.

The chain employs TRBV6-4 and TRBJ2-3; a possible D gene is TRBD1 (5 bases). The germline V gene has CDR1 MRHNA and CDR2 SNTAGT. V lost 0 bases and J 2 bases, leaving 12 bases between the germline ends. The CDR3 covers 16 residues. CDR3 nucleotides: TGTGCCAGCAGTGACTCGGGGCTGGACCCCACAGATACGCAGTATTTT. Amino acid sequence: CASSDSGLDPTDTQYF.

This chain joins TRBV9 and TRBJ1-1; 8 nucleotides line up with TRBD1. This CDR3 comprises 15 residues. The J segment lost 6 bases and the V segment lost 3 bases, leaving 10 bases of the junction unmatched. Germline loops: CDR1 SGDLS, CDR2 YYNGEE. Written as DNA, the CDR3 is TGTGCCAGCAGCGCTGTGGACAGGGTTGGCGCTGAAGCTTTCTTT. Its translation: CASSAVDRVGAEAFF.

The rearrangement links TRBV5-6 to TRBJ1-1; D might be TRBD1 (6 bases). Germline V gives CDR1 SGHDT, CDR2 YYEEEE. V gave up 4 bases and J gave up 6 bases, with 22 bases separating them. The length of the CDR3 is 16 residues. The CDR3 protein is CASSEWGGAQGSEAFF. The CDR3 DNA sequence: TGTGCCAGCAGCGAATGGGGTGGGGCACAGGGTTCTGAAGCTTTCTTT.

The J gene is TRBJ2-6, the V gene TRBV18; 12 bases agree with TRBD1. The V segment lost 8 bases and the J segment 4 bases; nucleotides outside the gene matches: 12. CDR3 length equals 18 residues. CDR1 and CDR2 from the germline V gene are KGHSH and LQKENI. The CDR3 is CASRTPGQGANGANVLTF. CDR3 nucleotide sequence: TGTGCCAGCCGAACCCCGGGACAGGGGGCGAACGGGGCCAACGTCCTGACTTTC. The full variable domain, completed using reference TRBV18 and TRBJ2-6, is NAGVMQNPRHLVRRRGQEARLRCSPMKGHSHVYWYRQLPEEGLKFMVYLQKENIIDESGMPKERFSAEFPKEGPSILRIQQVVRGDSAAYFCASRTPGQGANGANVLTFGAGSRLTVL.

The chain has TRBV9 and TRBJ2-1, with TRBD1 matching 8 bases. V shed 4 bases and J 1 base; nucleotides not matched to a gene: 7. The CDR3 totals 16 residues. Germline CDR1 is SGDLS and CDR2 is YYNGEE. The CDR3 spells CASSTRTGISYNEQFF. CDR3 bases: TGTGCCAGCAGCACTCGGACAGGGATATCCTACAATGAGCAGTTCTTC.

V and J are TRBV25-1 and TRBJ2-7; maybe TRBD1 (6 bases). The CDR3 is 13 amino acids. V shed 7 bases and J shed 5 bases, with 15 bases lying between them. Germline CDR1 MGHDK, CDR2 SYGVNS. The DNA of the CDR3 is TGTGCCAGCAAGGGACACTCCCCTGACGAGCAGTACTTC. Translated, it gives CASKGHSPDEQYF.

V gene TRBV9 combines with J gene TRBJ1-2, with unresolved D. CDR3 size: 13 residues. Trimming left V 3 bases short and J 5 bases short, with 11 bases between. Germline loops: CDR1 SGDLS, CDR2 YYNGEE. CDR3 sequence: CASSERSGYGYTF. CDR3 in DNA: TGTGCCAGCAGCGAACGGTCAGGATATGGCTACACCTTC.

The chain carries TRBV13 and TRBJ1-1, with a possible D match to TRBD1 (5 bases). The CDR3 spans 17 residues. Germline V gives CDR1 PRHDT, CDR2 FYEKMQ (reference sequence). Deletions cut 5 bases from V and 7 bases from J, with 26 bases between. The CDR3 is CASSPNLVTQASVEAFF. CDR3 DNA: TGTGCCAGCAGCCCTAACTTAGTAACACAGGCGTCGGTTGAAGCTTTCTTT.

The genes are TRBV7-9 and TRBJ1-1, with 8 bases fitting TRBD1. This CDR3 contains 15 residues. Germline-derived CDR1 and CDR2 are SEHNR and FQNEAQ (reference sequence). With 5 bases clipped from V and 0 bases from J, the junction kept 5 bases outside the gene matches. The CDR3 coding sequence is TGTGCCAGCAGCCTTCGACAGGGGTTGAACACTGAAGCTTTCTTT. It yields the protein CASSLRQGLNTEAFF.

The chain recombines TRBV29-1 with TRBJ1-2; the D gene is possibly TRBD1 (6 bases). The CDR3 is made up of 13 amino acids. CDR1 SQVTM and CDR2 ANQGSEA come from the germline V gene. V lost 7 bases to trimming and J lost 4 bases, with 16 bases between them. The CDR3 nucleotides read TGCAGCGCGGATAAACAGGGTCCCTATGGCTACACCTTC. Protein: CSADKQGPYGYTF.

The V and J genes are TRBV7-3 and TRBJ2-2, with TRBD2 identical over 13 bases. After removal of 6 bases from V and 3 bases from J, the junction contained 4 bases not matched to a gene. This CDR3 is built from 16 residues. Per the germline V gene, CDR1 is SGHTA and CDR2 is FQGTGA. CDR3 sequence (DNA): TGTGCCAGCAGATCCGGACTAGCGGGGGACACCGGGGAGCTGTTTTTT. Protein: CASRSGLAGDTGELFF.

The chain joins TRBV29-1 to TRBJ1-2, with unresolved D. CDR1 is SQVTM and CDR2 is ANQGSEA in the germline V gene. The CDR3 sequence is 15 residues long. The V end was cut by 7 bases, the J end by 6 bases, with 24 bases between. CDR3 sequence: CSAAGGEAKFDGYTF. As DNA, the CDR3 is TGCAGCGCTGCGGGTGGAGAGGCCAAGTTCGATGGCTACACCTTC.

The chain carries TRBV5-1 and TRBJ2-5; tentative D call: TRBD1 (6 bases). CDR1 is SGHRS, CDR2 YFSETQ, per germline. The CDR3 runs to 13 residues. Trimming took 4 bases from V and 5 from J, leaving 12 bases between them. The DNA of the CDR3 is TGCGCCAGCAGCCAGGACAGTCGGGAGACCCAGTACTTC. Translation: CASSQDSRETQYF. Full variable domain (missing parts from reference TRBV5-1 and TRBJ2-5): KAGVTQTPRYLIKTRGQQVTLSCSPISGHRSVSWYQQTPGQGLQFLFEYFSETQRNKGNFPGRFSGRQFSNSRSEMNVSTLELGDSALYLCASSQDSRETQYFGPGTRLLVL.

This rearrangement joins TRBV14 to TRBJ1-1; D might be TRBD1 (5 bases). This CDR3 region has 15 residues. V was cut by 4 bases and J by 6 bases, with 18 bases left in between. CDR1 SGHDN and CDR2 FVKESK come from the germline V gene. In nucleotides, the CDR3 is TGTGCCAGCAGCCGACACCAGGGTATTAGGGCTGAAGCTTTCTTT. It is translated as CASSRHQGIRAEAFF.

The V call is TRBV5-5, the J call TRBJ2-3; 9 bases are shared with TRBD2. The J segment lost 5 bases and the V segment lost 3 bases, leaving 10 bases of the junction unmatched. CDR1 is SGHKS and CDR2 is YYEKEE in the germline V gene (reference sequence). CDR3 length: 16 residues. CDR3 amino acids: CASSSRLAAAVDTQYF. For the CDR3, the DNA is TGTGCCAGCAGCTCGAGACTAGCGGCGGCGGTAGATACGCAGTATTTT.